What follows describes a single TCR beta chain. Its cognate antigen is unknown. The CDR3 contains 18 residues. CDR1 and CDR2 from the germline V gene are SGHNT and YENEEA. V lost 5 bases to trimming and J lost 3 bases; unmatched junction nucleotides: 15. This specimen belongs to a study of memory CD8 T cells in hepatitis C reinfection. Overall study context: HCV reinfection: RNA-positive following two negative tests at least 60 days apart. Peak reinfection samples were taken 3 to 8 weeks after detection.

Time point denoted: peak reinfection, 3 to 8 weeks after reinfection detection. The sorted cells went straight to TCR sequencing with no prior in vitro expansion. Control naive CD8 T cells came from two donors at all three reinfection time points. General study points: Only a handful of donors prevented definitive conclusions about public clonotypes.

Clones were read by immunoSEQ multiplex PCR, and TCRdb kept only the in-frame ones, dropping some. In the table there are 2,500 to 3,000 clones, around 90% of which are singletons. This sequence was found in a man aged 45-60 years with hepatitis C virus infection. Sequenced sample: naive CD8+ T cells sorted from blood. This chain links TRBV11-3 with TRBJ1-1; 10 nucleotides align to TRBD1. CDR3 loop: CASSPGFGGGTGDTEAFF. CDR3 DNA sequence: TGTGCCAGCAGCCCGGGGTTCGGCGGCGGGACAGGGGACACTGAAGCTTTCTTT.